The 31 T cell receptor beta chains below were found in one sample sequenced in a study of CD8+ T cells in alopecia areata. Extracted RNA was reverse transcribed into cDNA, the sequencing template. Assay used: immunoSEQ multiplex PCR; TCRdb lists only in-frame clones, some missing. Here the sample spans 110,000 to 150,000 clones, around three fifths being singletons. Here the sequenced sample was CD4+ T cells sorted from blood, taken at week 0. The receptors stem from a human donor with alopecia areata.

This sequence joins TRBV23-1 and TRBJ1-2; D is uncertain. TRBV23-1 counts as an open reading frame of uncertain function. The length of the CDR3 is 11 residues. The V gene lost 4 bases and the J gene lost 7 bases, with 7 bases spanning the gap. CDR3 nucleotide sequence: TGCGCCAGCAGTCCGGGGTTTGGCTACACCTTC. Amino acids: CASSPGFGYTF.

This clone was observed a single time. The rearrangement uses TRBV2 and TRBJ1-6, with D unresolved. Deletions cut 4 bases from V and 14 bases from J, with 6 bases between. The CDR3 is made up of 10 amino acids. Per the germline V gene, CDR1 is SNHLY and CDR2 is FYNNEI. The CDR3 DNA follows: TGTGCCAGCAGTGGGACGGCCCTCCACTTT. Translation gives CASSGTALHF.

This clone was observed once. The V call is TRBV29-1, the J call TRBJ2-3; weak D call: TRBD1 (6 bases). Germline CDR1 and CDR2: SQVTM and ANQGSEA. V was pared by 0 bases and J by 6 bases, with 16 bases between. CDR3 length: 15 residues. The CDR3 region has the DNA TGCAGCGTTGAAGATACTTACAGGGATTCGGATACGCAGTATTTT. It yields the protein CSVEDTYRDSDTQYF.

The V and J genes are TRBV29-1 and TRBJ2-4, with 8 bases matching TRBD1. In germline, CDR1 is SQVTM, CDR2 ANQGSEA. The CDR3 contains 13 residues. V lost 6 bases and J lost 5; bases outside the gene matches: 6. CDR3 region: CSVSGQGQNIQYF. CDR3 DNA sequence: TGCAGCGTCTCAGGACAGGGTCAAAACATTCAGTACTTC.

In the case of this clone: The same CDR3 can be traced to other DNA sequences in this sample. The chain uses TRBV5-1 and TRBJ1-2; TRBD1 matches at 8 bases. Germline assignment: CDR1 SGHRS and CDR2 YFSETQ. V was pared by 5 bases and J by 8 bases, with 8 bases of the junction left unmatched. The CDR3 spans 13 residues. The CDR3 protein is CASSFGQGGGYTF. The CDR3, as DNA: TGCGCCAGCAGTTTCGGACAGGGCGGCGGCTACACCTTC.

This clone was found a few times. The chain couples TRBV29-1 to TRBJ2-2; D unresolved. Trimming cost V 6 bases and J 4 bases, with 6 bases left between them. The length of the CDR3 is 11 residues. The germline CDR1 and CDR2 sequences are SQVTM and ANQGSEA. CDR3 protein: CSVGSTGELFF. CDR3 nucleotide sequence: TGCAGCGTCGGTTCCACCGGGGAGCTGTTTTTT.

The chain recombines TRBV23-1 with TRBJ2-5; TRBD1 or TRBD2 may be the D gene (6 bases each). TRBV23-1 is marked as an open reading frame, function uncertain. Between the trimmed V and J ends, which lost 2 bases and 5 bases, there was a span of 24 bases. This CDR3 comprises 18 residues. The chain's CDR3 is CASSQRIEPGASEETQYF. In nucleotides, the CDR3 is TGCGCCAGCAGTCAACGGATTGAACCGGGGGCCTCCGAGGAGACCCAGTACTTC.

This clone was detected only a few times. The chain employs TRBV23-1 and TRBJ2-7; D gene unclear. TRBV23-1 is annotated as an ORF whose role is uncertain. Trimming removed 2 bases at V and 0 bases at J, with 17 bases between. The CDR3 has 17 amino acids. CDR3 coding DNA: TGCGCCAGCAGTCAAGTATATGAGGTACGAGGCTCCTACGAGCAGTACTTC. Translation gives CASSQVYEVRGSYEQYF.

The chain has TRBV7-2 and TRBJ1-4; D is unresolved. The CDR3 is 14 amino acids. In germline, CDR1 is SGHTA, CDR2 FQGNSA. V was shortened by 6 bases and J by 3 bases, with 11 bases between the two germline ends. The CDR3 here is CASSPRLANEKLFF. CDR3 in DNA: TGTGCCAGCAGTCCCAGGCTGGCTAATGAAAAACTGTTTTTT.

This chain uses TRBV9 with TRBJ2-3, with 7 nucleotides matching TRBD2. V lost 1 base, J lost 11 bases, and 16 bases stayed unmatched. Germline-derived CDR1 and CDR2 are SGDLS and YYNGEE. The CDR3 contains 16 residues. CDR3 DNA sequence: TGTGCCAGCAGCGTAAGCCCCTCGGGGGGTGGTGTGAGGCAGTATTTT. This translates into CASSVSPSGGGVRQYF.

This chain links TRBV11-2 with TRBJ2-1, with 9 nucleotides matching TRBD1. This CDR3 has 15 amino acids. V shed 5 bases and J 4 bases; nucleotides not matched to a gene: 6. Germline V gene sequence: CDR1 SGHAT, CDR2 FQNNGV. Here the CDR3 reads CASSPDRGSYNEQFF. The CDR3 DNA reads TGTGCCAGCAGCCCAGACAGGGGGTCATACAATGAGCAGTTCTTC.

This chain joins TRBV10-3 and TRBJ1-3; perhaps TRBD1 as D (5 bases). The CDR3 covers 14 residues. Germline assignment: CDR1 ENHRY and CDR2 SYGVKD. Trimming removed 10 bases from V and 1 base from J, with 14 bases in between. CDR3: CATQDSSSGNTIYF. In DNA form, the CDR3 reads TGTGCCACCCAAGACAGTTCTTCTGGAAACACCATATATTTT.

This clone was seen only a few times. The V and J genes are TRBV4-3 and TRBJ2-5; D gene uncertain. Germline loops: CDR1 LGHNA, CDR2 YSLEER. The V end was cut by 0 bases, the J end by 1 base, with 9 bases between. The CDR3 loop spans 15 amino acids. CDR3 region: CASSQDRDFQETQYF. In nucleotides, the CDR3 is TGCGCCAGCAGCCAAGACCGTGACTTCCAAGAGACCCAGTACTTC.

The chain is built from TRBV25-1 and TRBJ1-2, with D maybe TRBD1 (6 bases). Between the trimmed V and J ends, which lost 4 bases and 5 bases, there was a span of 11 bases. This CDR3 contains 13 residues. Germline assignment: CDR1 MGHDK and CDR2 SYGVNS. Written as DNA, the CDR3 is TGTGCCAGCAGTGGGGGGGCCGCATATGGCTACACCTTC. It encodes CASSGGAAYGYTF.

The rearrangement uses TRBV29-1 and TRBJ2-3; 14 nucleotides match TRBD2. The V and J ends lost 5 bases and 3 bases, in that order; junction bases with no gene match: 4. The CDR3 loop spans 15 amino acids. The germline V gene has CDR1 SQVTM and CDR2 ANQGSEA. The CDR3 nucleotides are TGCAGCGTTACTAGGACTAGCGGGGGGACAGATACGCAGTATTTT. Translating it yields CSVTRTSGGTDTQYF.

A few counts support this clone. The chain combines TRBV19 with TRBJ2-3, with D perhaps given as TRBD1 or TRBD2 (5 bases each). Germline V lookup: CDR1 LNHDA, CDR2 SQIVND (reference sequence). Trimming pared 4 bases from V and 5 bases from J, leaving 13 bases between. This CDR3 has 14 amino acids. DNA of the CDR3: TGTGCCAGTAGTACGGGGCCGGGAAGAGATACGCAGTATTTT. Protein sequence: CASSTGPGRDTQYF.

To note about this clone: At the DNA level, this CDR3 is encoded by other sequences in the same sample as well. The chain carries TRBV29-1 and TRBJ2-1; D not certain. Per germline, CDR1 SQVTM and CDR2 ANQGSEA. V lost 1 base, J lost 3 bases, and 7 bases lay in between. The CDR3 is 13 residues long. The CDR3 region is CSVEGLSYNEQFF. CDR3 DNA: TGCAGCGTTGAAGGGCTCAGCTACAATGAGCAGTTCTTC.

This clone was detected a few times. The V call is TRBV27, the J call TRBJ2-7; TRBD1 is a possible D gene (6 bases). The CDR3 is 12 residues long. Germline V gives CDR1 MNHEY, CDR2 SMNVEV (reference sequence). Trimming stripped 3 bases from V and 6 bases from J, with 9 bases between. The CDR3 nucleotides read TGTGCCAGCAGTTTCATGGGGGCCGAGCAGTACTTC. It encodes CASSFMGAEQYF.

The chain links TRBV7-2 to TRBJ2-3; D call uncertain. Germline CDR1 reads SGHTA; CDR2 reads FQGNSA. V was trimmed by 0 bases and J by 5 bases, leaving 3 bases between them. The CDR3 is made up of 12 amino acids. CDR3 in DNA: TGTGCCAGCAGCTTAGCGATAGATACGCAGTATTTT. This gives the protein CASSLAIDTQYF.

The CDR3 region is CASSLGPVGETQYF. The CDR3 region has the DNA TGCGCCAGCAGCTTGGGCCCGGTGGGGGAGACCCAGTACTTC. This chain uses TRBV5-1 with TRBJ2-5; D is undetermined. Germline CDR1 is SGHRS and CDR2 is YFSETQ. Trimming cost V 0 bases and J 5 bases, with 11 bases left between them. The CDR3 covers 14 residues.

The chain joins TRBV11-1 to TRBJ1-1, with 12 bases matching TRBD1. This CDR3 is 17 amino acids long. J gave up 2 bases and V 6 bases, and 10 bases lay outside the gene matches. The germline V gene encodes CDR1 SGHAT and CDR2 FQDESV (reference sequence). DNA for the CDR3: TGTGCCAGCAGATGGGACAGGGGGCTCCTTGGTAACACTGAAGCTTTCTTT. Amino acids: CASRWDRGLLGNTEAFF.

This clone has only a few counts. This chain uses TRBV29-1 with TRBJ2-1; TRBD2 aligns across 10 bases. V dropped 4 bases and J dropped 15; count of bases not matched to a gene: 12. From germline, CDR1 is SQVTM and CDR2 ANQGSEA. The CDR3 consists of 13 residues. The CDR3 DNA follows: TGCAGCGTTGGGACCCCAGCTAGCGGGGGCCTGTTCTTC. Its protein product is CSVGTPASGGLFF.

This clone came up a few times. The sample contains more than one DNA sequence encoding this CDR3. The chain has TRBV10-3 and TRBJ2-5; D uncertain. Germline assignment: CDR1 ENHRY and CDR2 SYGVKD. The CDR3 runs to 11 residues. The V end lost 3 bases, the J end lost 5 bases, and 4 bases lay between the germline ends. The CDR3 loop is CAISDRETQYF. CDR3 nucleotides: TGTGCCATCAGTGACAGGGAGACCCAGTACTTC.

The chain joins TRBV27 to TRBJ2-4; TRBD2 is a possible D gene (5 bases). From germline, CDR1 is MNHEY and CDR2 SMNVEV (reference sequence). Trimming cost V 6 bases and J 5 bases, with 14 bases left between them. The CDR3 sequence is 14 residues long. For the CDR3, the DNA is TGTGCCAGCAGCCCGGGGATGAGCGAAAACATTCAGTACTTC. It translates to CASSPGMSENIQYF.

The J gene is TRBJ2-3, the V gene TRBV27; tentative D call: TRBD2 (5 bases). V dropped 6 bases and J dropped 0 bases, with 16 bases sitting between them. The V gene's germline CDR1 is MNHEY and CDR2 SMNVEV (reference sequence). The CDR3 covers 16 residues. The CDR3 nucleotides read TGTGCCAGCAGCCTTGGACTGCCGGGAAGCACAGATACGCAGTATTTT. It encodes CASSLGLPGSTDTQYF.

The V call is TRBV4-3, the J call TRBJ2-5; 10 positions match TRBD2. V dropped 0 bases and J dropped 5; count of bases not matched to a gene: 9. CDR1 and CDR2 from the germline V gene are LGHNA and YSLEER. CDR3 size: 17 residues. The CDR3 bases are TGCGCCAGCAGCCAAGATCCCAGCGGGGGGGCTTGGGAGACCCAGTACTTC. Its protein product is CASSQDPSGGAWETQYF.

This clone has a count of ten or more. This sequence joins TRBV7-2 and TRBJ1-1, with D possibly being TRBD1 (5 bases). The V gene's germline CDR1 is SGHTA and CDR2 FQGNSA. The CDR3 is 14 residues long. The V end lost 1 base, the J end lost 0 bases, and 6 bases lay between the germline ends. CDR3: CASSLDRLNTEAFF. The DNA of the CDR3 is TGTGCCAGCAGCTTAGACAGGCTGAACACTGAAGCTTTCTTT.

V usage is TRBV6-5 and J usage is TRBJ1-6; TRBD1 aligns across 7 bases. The CDR3 has 14 amino acids. Germline CDR1 and CDR2: MNHEY and SVGAGI. Germline trimming cut 1 base from V and 7 bases from J; bases unmatched to any gene: 1. The CDR3 region has the DNA TGTGCCAGCAGTTACTTACAGGGGAATTCACCCCTCCACTTT. The encoded protein is CASSYLQGNSPLHF.

J is TRBJ2-7 and V is TRBV27, with D maybe TRBD2 (7 bases). V lost 7 bases and J lost 0, with 16 bases in between. CDR3 length: 15 amino acids. Germline CDR1 is MNHEY and CDR2 is SMNVEV (reference sequence). DNA of the CDR3: TGTGCCAGCACCCCCGGGGGGACACTCTCCTACGAGCAGTACTTC. This encodes CASTPGGTLSYEQYF.

This clone was recorded a few times. The chain uses TRBV6-6 and TRBJ2-1; 8 positions match TRBD2. The germline V gene encodes CDR1 MNHNY and CDR2 SVGAGI (reference sequence). This CDR3 has 15 amino acids. V gave up 6 bases and J gave up 4 bases; unmatched junction bases: 8. The CDR3 DNA reads TGTGCCAGCAGCTCCCATTCTAGCGGGTACAATGAGCAGTTCTTC. Translated, it gives CASSSHSSGYNEQFF.

This clone was seen more than once but under ten times. The chain joins TRBV29-1 to TRBJ1-1; TRBD1 might be the D (5 bases). Germline V CDR1 and CDR2: SQVTM, ANQGSEA. Trimming shortened V by 8 bases and J by 11 bases, and 27 bases separated the two germline ends. This CDR3 region has 14 residues. The CDR3 sequence: CSNSGPSGAPWAFF. In DNA, the CDR3 is TGCAGCAACTCTGGGCCAAGTGGGGCCCCCTGGGCTTTCTTT.